The 20 T cell receptor beta chains presented below share a single source sample, sequenced in a study of OX40 agonist ivuxolimab in advanced cancers. Repertoires were generated with immunoSEQ multiplex PCR, while TCRdb's copy carries only in-frame clones and drops some. Of roughly 80,000 clones in the sample, about 85% were seen once. The input for sequencing was CD4+ or CD8+ T cells sorted from blood, taken in a trial of the OX40 agonist ivuxolimab. The receptors here all came from an adult with an advanced solid tumor such as melanoma, head and neck, liver or kidney cancer.

This clone was recorded only once. The V and J genes are TRBV10-3 and TRBJ2-3; TRBD2 aligns across 8 bases. Losses at the gene ends were 6 bases for V and 2 bases for J; bases not matched to a gene: 10. Germline V gene lookup returns CDR1 ENHRY and CDR2 SYGVKD. This CDR3 is 16 amino acids long. In DNA, the CDR3 is TGTGCCATCAGACCCGAACGGGGGGGGAACACAGATACGCAGTATTTT. Its protein product is CAIRPERGGNTDTQYF.

This sequence joins TRBV7-2 and TRBJ1-1; D is unclear. V lost 5 bases, J lost 1 base, and 8 bases lay in between. Per germline, CDR1 SGHTA and CDR2 FQGNSA. This CDR3 has 13 residues. CDR3 amino acids: CASSAEKNTEAFF. In nucleotides, the CDR3 is TGTGCCAGCAGCGCCGAAAAGAACACTGAAGCTTTCTTT. Full variable domain (rest looked up from reference TRBV7-2 and TRBJ1-1): GAGVSQSPSNKVTEKGKDVELRCDPISGHTALYWYRQSLGQGLEFLIYFQGNSAPDKSGLPSDRFSAERTGGSVSTLTIQRTQQEDSAVYLCASSAEKNTEAFFGQGTRLTVV.

V and J are TRBV15 and TRBJ1-2, with D possibly matching TRBD1 (6 bases). V was cut by 0 bases and J by 6 bases, with 11 bases left in between. CDR1 is LNHNV, CDR2 YYDKDF, per germline (reference sequence). The CDR3 extends over 14 amino acids. CDR3 bases: TGTGCCACCAGCAGAGATTTGACAGGTGATGGCTACACCTTC. This translates into CATSRDLTGDGYTF.

The chain has TRBV18 and TRBJ1-5; 7 nucleotides align to TRBD1. This CDR3 is 16 amino acids long. Trimming cost V 3 bases and J 0 bases; bases outside gene matches: 5. In germline, CDR1 is KGHSH, CDR2 LQKENI. DNA for the CDR3: TGTGCCAGCTCACCGCAGGGACAGCCTAGCAATCAGCCCCAGCATTTT. Encoded protein: CASSPQGQPSNQPQHF.

The chain combines TRBV7-9 with TRBJ2-7; no reliable D call. The V and J ends lost 5 bases and 6 bases respectively, with 14 bases between them. This CDR3 has 13 residues. CDR1 and CDR2 (germline): SEHNR, FQNEAQ (reference sequence). DNA for the CDR3: TGTGCCAGCAGCCCGCCGCAGCTTAGCGAGCAGTACTTC. Its protein product is CASSPPQLSEQYF.

This chain links TRBV7-9 with TRBJ2-1; D may correspond to TRBD1 or TRBD2 (6 bases each). There are 15 residues in the CDR3. The germline V gene has CDR1 SEHNR and CDR2 FQNEAQ (reference sequence). V dropped 5 bases and J dropped 0 bases, with 11 bases sitting between them. Here the CDR3 DNA reads TGTGCCAGCAGCCGCGGGACAAACTCCTACAATGAGCAGTTCTTC. This translates into CASSRGTNSYNEQFF.

The J gene is TRBJ2-3, the V gene TRBV7-3; 9 bases match TRBD2. Unmatched junction bases numbered 10, after V lost 7 bases and J lost 5 bases. CDR1 SGHTA and CDR2 FQGTGA come from the germline V gene. This CDR3 region has 15 residues. Written as DNA, the CDR3 is TGTGCCAGCACCTTTGCGGGGGGGCCGGGAGATACGCAGTATTTT. Amino acid sequence: CASTFAGGPGDTQYF.

The V call is TRBV5-4, the J call TRBJ1-3; D gene unclear. The CDR3 is 15 residues long. Germline V gene lookup returns CDR1 SGHNT and CDR2 YYREEE (reference sequence). The V end lost 0 bases, the J end lost 0 bases, and 7 bases lay between the germline ends. CDR3 coding DNA: TGTGCCAGCAGCTTGGAAGGGTACTCTGGAAACACCATATATTTT. It yields the protein CASSLEGYSGNTIYF.

The chain has TRBV4-2 and TRBJ2-3; tentatively, D is TRBD2 (6 bases). The CDR3 is 16 residues long. Trimming stripped 4 bases from V and 1 base from J, with 15 bases between. Germline CDR1 LGHNA, CDR2 YNFKEQ. CDR3 sequence reads: CASSRALAVGTDTQYF. The CDR3, as DNA: TGTGCCAGCAGCCGCGCACTAGCAGTCGGCACAGATACGCAGTATTTT.

This clone was counted a single time. This chain links TRBV18 with TRBJ1-6; 7 bases match TRBD1. The CDR3 has 13 amino acids. V lost 7 bases to trimming and J lost 8 bases; unmatched junction nucleotides: 5. Germline loops: CDR1 KGHSH, CDR2 LQKENI. The CDR3 reads CASCEQGDSPLHF. The CDR3 DNA follows: TGTGCCAGCTGCGAGCAGGGGGATTCACCCCTCCACTTT.

The chain employs TRBV9 and TRBJ1-1; the match to TRBD1 covers 12 bases. This CDR3 is 16 amino acids long. Germline CDR1 SGDLS, CDR2 YYNGEE. Trimming took 7 bases from V and 4 from J; bases not matched to a gene: 11. CDR3 protein: CASGEGQGAKITEAFF. The CDR3 nucleotides read TGTGCCAGCGGAGAGGGACAGGGGGCTAAGATCACTGAAGCTTTCTTT.

This clone occurred a few times. The V call is TRBV7-2, the J call TRBJ2-7; 16 positions match TRBD2. From germline, CDR1 is SGHTA and CDR2 FQGNSA. Germline trimming cut 4 bases from V and 3 bases from J; bases unmatched to any gene: 9. CDR3 length: 18 amino acids. CDR3 loop: CASSSPGTSGGAYYEQYF. DNA for the CDR3: TGTGCCAGCAGCTCCCCAGGGACTAGCGGGGGGGCCTACTACGAGCAGTACTTC. Full variable domain (remainder filled in from reference TRBV7-2 and TRBJ2-7): GAGVSQSPSNKVTEKGKDVELRCDPISGHTALYWYRQSLGQGLEFLIYFQGNSAPDKSGLPSDRFSAERTGGSVSTLTIQRTQQEDSAVYLCASSSPGTSGGAYYEQYFGPGTRLTVT.

V is TRBV9 and J is TRBJ2-7, with TRBD1 identical over 8 bases. CDR1 is SGDLS, CDR2 YYNGEE, per germline. Trimming at V came to 3 bases and at J to 6 bases, leaving 8 bases not matched to a gene. CDR3 length: 14 amino acids. In DNA form, the CDR3 reads TGTGCCAGCAGCGAAGGACAGGGCCGTAGCGAGCAGTACTTC. Protein product: CASSEGQGRSEQYF.

This clone was seen just once. The chain links TRBV28 to TRBJ1-2; possibly TRBD1 for D (5 bases). CDR1 is MDHEN and CDR2 is SYDVKM in the germline V gene. CDR3 length equals 15 residues. Trimming took 4 bases from V and 3 from J, leaving 15 bases between them. CDR3 loop: CASSSRGGGDYGYTF. The DNA of the CDR3 is TGTGCCAGCAGTTCCCGCGGGGGTGGCGACTATGGCTACACCTTC.

The chain employs TRBV5-1 and TRBJ2-5; 8 positions agree with TRBD2. Germline V gene sequence: CDR1 SGHRS, CDR2 YFSETQ. Unmatched junction bases numbered 6, after V lost 1 base and J lost 1 base. The CDR3 contains 16 residues. The CDR3 reads CASSLRRGASQETQYF. The CDR3 nucleotides read TGCGCCAGCAGCTTGAGGCGGGGGGCCTCCCAAGAGACCCAGTACTTC.

In its sample, this clone was seen once. The chain combines TRBV4-2 with TRBJ2-1; D gene uncertain. The CDR3 spans 15 residues. The V end was cut by 0 bases, the J end by 9 bases, with 15 bases between. Germline CDR1 and CDR2: LGHNA and YNFKEQ. The CDR3 reads CASSQDQLGRPEQFF. The CDR3 DNA reads TGTGCCAGCAGCCAAGATCAGTTAGGTAGGCCTGAGCAGTTCTTC.

The chain links TRBV7-2 to TRBJ2-3, with TRBD2 matching over 9 bases. CDR3 size: 15 residues. CDR1 is SGHTA and CDR2 is FQGNSA in the germline V gene. J lost 6 bases, V lost 4 bases, and 8 bases had no gene match. CDR3 in DNA: TGTGCCAGCAGCTATAGCGGGGGCTTGGGGGATACGCAGTATTTT. Amino acid sequence: CASSYSGGLGDTQYF.

The genes are TRBV7-8 and TRBJ2-3, with a tentative D call TRBD2 (7 bases). CDR1 and CDR2 (germline): SGHVS, FQNEAQ. Trimming removed 5 bases at V and 2 bases at J, with 20 bases between. CDR3 length equals 17 residues. The CDR3 coding sequence is TGTGCCAGCAGCCCCCTGGGGGTGGGGGGGCCCACAGATACGCAGTATTTT. Its protein is CASSPLGVGGPTDTQYF.

This sequence joins TRBV28 and TRBJ2-7; no clear D. Germline CDR1 and CDR2: MDHEN and SYDVKM. The germline V and J ends were trimmed by 0 bases and 0 bases, with 9 bases remaining between them. The CDR3 is 15 residues long. CDR3 sequence (DNA): TGTGCCAGCAGTTTATGGGCATCGAGCTCCTACGAGCAGTACTTC. Its protein is CASSLWASSSYEQYF.

The J gene is TRBJ2-3, the V gene TRBV4-2, with unresolved D. This CDR3 is built from 13 residues. Germline loops: CDR1 LGHNA, CDR2 YNFKEQ. Trimming took off 4 bases at V and 2 bases at J, with 7 bases between the two ends. CDR3 amino acids: CASSRSLTDTQYF. DNA for the CDR3: TGTGCCAGCAGCCGAAGCCTCACAGATACGCAGTATTTT.